These T cell receptor beta chains were read from a single sample in a study of T cells in Graves' hyperthyroidism and ophthalmopathy. TCRdb re-called the multiplex PCR reads with MiXCR, one entry per CDR3 protein. The table shows about 520,000 distinct CDR3 sequences, with approximately 25% occurring only once. The material sequenced was blood. Receptors were obtained from a woman aged 30 to 39 with Graves' ophthalmopathy. Both conserved end residues are part of each CDR3. The D gene is left open where the match is weak. Expanded clones are given a class, and other clones once, few, many or no size at all.

j_call	d_call	clone_size	v_call	cdr3_nt	cdr3_aa
TRBJ1-2	TRBD1	many	TRBV7-3	TGTGCCAGCAGCCTCGCTCCTAGACAGGGGGACCACTATGGCTACACCTTC	CASSLAPRQGDHYGYTF
TRBJ2-2	-	many	TRBV7-3	TGTGCCAGCAGCCCCCGGCCCGGGGAGCTGTTTTTT	CASSPRPGELFF
TRBJ2-5	-	many	TRBV27	TGTGCCAGCAGCCTACAGGGATCTTGGGAGACCCAGTACTTC	CASSLQGSWETQYF
TRBJ2-1	TRBD2	few	TRBV2	TGTGCCAGCAGAGATAAACGGGGGGGCCTGAACAATGAGCAGTTCTTC	CASRDKRGGLNNEQFF
TRBJ2-2	-	many	TRBV2	TGTGCCAGCAGTGATAGGAGGACGAACACCGGGGAGCTGTTTTTT	CASSDRRTNTGELFF
TRBJ1-1	TRBD1	many	TRBV30	TGTGCCTGGAGGGCAGGGGGCCTGAACACTGAAGCTTTCTTT	CAWRAGGLNTEAFF
TRBJ1-2	-	many	TRBV2	TGTGCCAGCAGTGAGGCCAGGAACTATGGCTACACCTTC	CASSEARNYGYTF
TRBJ2-5	-	-	TRBV10-3	TGTGCCATCAGTGGTAGGGGCCGCCAAGAGACCCAGTACTTC	CAISGRGRQETQYF
TRBJ1-5	-	-	TRBV6-1	TGTGCCAGCAGTCAACAGCCGGACTTCAATCAGCCCCAGCATTTT	CASSQQPDFNQPQHF
TRBJ2-7	TRBD1	-	TRBV6-1	TGTGCCAGCAGCACCTTCGGGACAGGGGACGAGCAGTACTTC	CASSTFGTGDEQYF
TRBJ2-2	-	many	TRBV6-1	TGTGCCAGCTGTGTCGGGGTCGTTAACACCGGGGAGCTGTTTTTT	CASCVGVVNTGELFF
TRBJ1-1	TRBD1	-	TRBV30	TGTGCCCGGAGGACAGGGATCACTGAAGCTTTCTTT	CARRTGITEAFF
TRBJ2-7	-	many	TRBV6-5	TGTGCCAGCACCTACGGAAGAGGGCACGAGCAGTACTTC	CASTYGRGHEQYF
TRBJ1-5	-	many	TRBV7-2	TGTGCCAGCAGTTTAAGGGGGAACAATCAGCCCCAGCATTTT	CASSLRGNNQPQHF
TRBJ2-5	TRBD2	-	TRBV20-1	TGCAGTGCTGGGACTAGCGGGCGTCAAGAGACCCAGTACTTC	CSAGTSGRQETQYF
TRBJ2-7	-	many	TRBV12-3/TRBV12-4	TGTGCCAGCAGTCCACCCTTGGGGGGGCTCGACCGCCGCTACGAGCAGTACTTC	CASSPPLGGLDRRYEQYF
TRBJ1-1	-	many	TRBV20-1	TGCAGTGCTAGAAACGGGAACTTCTTTGTCATGAACACTGAAGCTTTCTTT	CSARNGNFFVMNTEAFF
TRBJ1-1	TRBD1	-	TRBV12-3/TRBV12-4	TGTGCCAGCAGTCCTAGGGGGACAGGGAGGACTGAAGCTTTCTTT	CASSPRGTGRTEAFF
TRBJ2-2	-	-	TRBV7-3	TGTGCCAGCAGTACGAAGGAGGGCGGGGAGCTGTTTTTT	CASSTKEGGELFF
TRBJ2-7	-	-	TRBV11-2	TGTGCCAGCAGCTCCCCCAGACAGTCGATATACGAGCAGTACTTC	CASSSPRQSIYEQYF
TRBJ2-7	-	few	TRBV4-3	TGCGCCAGCAGCCAACGGGACACCTACTCCTACGAGCAGTACTTC	CASSQRDTYSYEQYF
TRBJ1-2	TRBD1	many	TRBV20-1	TGCAGTGCTAGCCATAAGACAGGGTTCGGCTACACCTTC	CSASHKTGFGYTF
TRBJ1-2	-	-	TRBV30	TGTGCCTGGAGTGTACTTGGTTACTATGGCTACACCTTC	CAWSVLGYYGYTF
TRBJ2-7	TRBD2	once	TRBV28	TGTGCCAGCAGTTCGCCCGGGAGCGGGAGGGCCTACGAGCAGTACTTC	CASSSPGSGRAYEQYF
TRBJ1-2	-	many	TRBV13	TGTGCCAGCAGCTCACGCCAAGGAGGGCCGCGGGGCTATGGCTACACCTTC	CASSSRQGGPRGYGYTF
TRBJ1-2	-	many	TRBV9	TGTGCCAGCAGCTCCGGAGACTATGGCTACACCTTC	CASSSGDYGYTF
TRBJ1-1	-	-	TRBV6-2/TRBV6-3	TGTGCCAGCAGTTACAGGGAATATGAAGCTTTCTTT	CASSYREYEAFF
TRBJ1-5	TRBD1	-	TRBV19	TGTGCCAGTAGTACCCCGACAGGGCCAAAAGAATATAGCAATCAGCCCCAGCATTTT	CASSTPTGPKEYSNQPQHF
TRBJ2-7	TRBD1	many	TRBV12-3/TRBV12-4	TGTGCCAGCAGCCGCAACCGGGACAGTGCCTACGAGCAGTACTTC	CASSRNRDSAYEQYF
TRBJ1-2	-	-	TRBV6-1	TGTGCCAGCCGCGGGGGGGCTGATGGCTACACCTTC	CASRGGADGYTF
TRBJ2-2	TRBD1	-	TRBV3-1	TGTGCCAGCAGCCAAGAGGGCTGGGGACAGGGAATCACCGGGGAGCTGTTTTTT	CASSQEGWGQGITGELFF
TRBJ1-2	TRBD1	-	TRBV19	TGTGCCACCATTACCCCCCGGGGACAGGGGGTTTTGGACTATGGCTACACCTTC	CATITPRGQGVLDYGYTF
TRBJ2-7	-	many	TRBV7-8	TGTGCCAGCAGCCCGATGTGGGCAGGGGACTCTTACGAGCAGTACTTC	CASSPMWAGDSYEQYF
TRBJ1-2	-	many	TRBV6-1	TGTGCCAGCAGTCAGGGGTTGGGGGCGAACTATGGCTACACCTTC	CASSQGLGANYGYTF
TRBJ2-5	-	-	TRBV6-1	TGTGCCAGCAGTCTCGGCTGGGGATTCCAAGAGACCCAGTACTTC	CASSLGWGFQETQYF
TRBJ1-1	-	once	TRBV14	TGTGCCAGCAGCCAATTACCGGGTCGCGGAAGTACTGAAGCTTTCTTT	CASSQLPGRGSTEAFF
TRBJ1-1	TRBD1	many	TRBV27	TGTGCCAGCAGTGGATGGACAGGGAAGGGGACTGAAGCTTTCTTT	CASSGWTGKGTEAFF
TRBJ2-4	TRBD1	-	TRBV19	TGTGCCAGTAGTGCAGACAGGGGGAGCATTCAGTACTTC	CASSADRGSIQYF
TRBJ1-2	-	many	TRBV7-8	TGTGCCAGCAGCCCCAGGGTCTCCGATGGAGGCTACACCTTC	CASSPRVSDGGYTF
TRBJ1-6	-	-	TRBV6-5	TGTGCCAGCAGTTGGGGGAGCGGCTACTCACCCCTCCACTTT	CASSWGSGYSPLHF